This T cell receptor beta chain was sequenced during a study of blood T cell repertoires in COVID-19. Assay: immunoSEQ multiplex PCR; the TCRdb copy retains only in-frame clones and omits some. The table shows 75,000 to 100,000 clones, with less than 85% occurring only once. Germline lookup yields CDR1 ENHRY and CDR2 SYGVKD. The CDR3 consists of 17 residues. Trimming took 6 bases from V and 0 from J; bases not matched to a gene: 9. The TCR was taken from a human donor in a cohort sampled during active COVID-19. The source material was peripheral blood. This rearrangement joins TRBV10-3 to TRBJ1-3; 9 bases are a match to TRBD1. The CDR3 here is CAISRTGAPSSGNTIYF. As DNA, the CDR3 is TGTGCCATCAGCCGGACAGGGGCACCCAGCTCTGGAAACACCATATATTTT.